The 10 T cell receptor beta chains in this list originate from one sample, sequenced in a study of T cell responses to AZD1222 COVID-19 vaccine. This table comes from immunoSEQ multiplex PCR, and its TCRdb copy is limited to in-frame clones, with some not included. The data hold approximately 80,000 clones, with around 87% observed a single time. The source was peripheral blood, collected on day 0 of AZD1222 vaccination. These receptors were taken from an adult in good health.

This chain uses TRBV4-1 with TRBJ2-7; a possible D gene is TRBD2 (6 bases). CDR1 is MGHRA and CDR2 is YSYEKL in the germline V gene. V dropped 1 base and J dropped 2 bases, with 21 bases sitting between them. The CDR3 consists of 18 residues. The CDR3 nucleotides are TGCGCCAGCAGCCAAGCACCACCCTGGAGGGTCTCTCCCTACGAGCAGTACTTC. Translating gives CASSQAPPWRVSPYEQYF.

The V gene is TRBV18, the J gene TRBJ2-7; D perhaps matches TRBD2 (5 bases). Germline CDR1 is KGHSH and CDR2 is LQKENI. There are 13 residues in the CDR3. The V end lost 3 bases, the J end lost 6 bases, and 12 bases lay between the germline ends. CDR3 in DNA: TGTGCCAGCTCACCTAAACTCGAGGGCGAGCAGTACTTC. This translates into CASSPKLEGEQYF.

The rearrangement links TRBV9 to TRBJ2-7; 11 positions agree with TRBD2. With V trimmed by 2 bases and J by 5 bases, 9 bases remained unmatched. Germline CDR1 SGDLS, CDR2 YYNGEE. This CDR3 is built from 16 residues. The CDR3 coding sequence is TGTGCCAGCAGCGTGGGACTAGCGGTGGGTTTGGACGAGCAGTACTTC. Its translation is CASSVGLAVGLDEQYF. The variable domain in full, completed from reference TRBV9 and TRBJ2-7, reads DSGVTQTPKHLITATGQRVTLRCSPRSGDLSVYWYQQSLDQGLQFLIQYYNGEERAKGNILERFSAQQFPDLHSELNLSSLELGDSALYFCASSVGLAVGLDEQYFGPGTRLTVT.

The V gene is TRBV6-1, the J gene TRBJ1-1; the D gene is possibly TRBD1 (5 bases). The germline V gene has CDR1 MNHNS and CDR2 SASEGT. V lost 3 bases to trimming and J lost 1 base, with 18 bases between them. CDR3 length equals 17 residues. CDR3 nucleotides: TGTGCCAGCAGTGAGTTGTGGGGGGGGACTAAGAACACTGAAGCTTTCTTT. This encodes CASSELWGGTKNTEAFF.

This sequence joins TRBV10-3 and TRBJ1-5; D might be TRBD1 (6 bases). Germline loops: CDR1 ENHRY, CDR2 SYGVKD. Trimming pared 4 bases from V and 5 bases from J, leaving 9 bases between. CDR3 length equals 13 residues. The CDR3 spells CAISVQGDQPQHF. The CDR3 DNA sequence: TGTGCCATCAGTGTACAGGGAGATCAGCCCCAGCATTTT.

This clone appeared a single time. The CDR3 coding sequence is TGTGCCAGTAGTCCTGGGACTAGCGGGAGAGGTAGCACAGATACGCAGTATTTT. It specifies CASSPGTSGRGSTDTQYF. This chain connects TRBV19 to TRBJ2-3, with TRBD2 identical over 14 bases. Germline V CDR1 and CDR2: LNHDA, SQIVND (reference sequence). V trimming: 5 bases; J trimming: 0 bases; junction bases outside the gene matches: 7. The CDR3 runs 18 residues.

The chain uses TRBV20-1 and TRBJ2-6; a weak D match, TRBD2 (5 bases). Trimming cost V 3 bases and J 2 bases, with 8 bases left between them. Per germline, CDR1 DFQATT and CDR2 SNEGSKA (reference sequence). This CDR3 has 14 amino acids. The CDR3 region has the DNA TGCAGTGCTAGTCCCGGGGCTGGGGCCAACGTCCTGACTTTC. Translating gives CSASPGAGANVLTF.

The chain uses TRBV7-6 and TRBJ2-1, with 11 bases fitting TRBD2. The CDR3 contains 16 residues. V lost 5 bases and J lost 5; bases outside the gene matches: 8. From germline, CDR1 is SGHVS and CDR2 FNYEAQ. The CDR3 DNA reads as TGTGCCAGCAGCCCGACTAGCGGGACGGGGAACAATGAGCAGTTCTTC. This codes for CASSPTSGTGNNEQFF.

This clone was seen only a few times. J is TRBJ2-5 and V is TRBV10-3; TRBD2 aligns across 7 bases. The CDR3 covers 17 residues. The J segment lost 2 bases and the V segment lost 3 bases, leaving 12 bases of the junction unmatched. CDR1 and CDR2 from the germline V gene are ENHRY and SYGVKD. CDR3 region: CAISDTGGPIGQETQYF. The DNA for the CDR3 is TGTGCCATCAGTGATACGGGAGGCCCCATAGGGCAAGAGACCCAGTACTTC.

This chain connects TRBV3-1 (or the pseudogene TRBV3-2) to TRBJ2-7, with TRBD1 as a possible D gene (6 bases). The V end was cut by 0 bases, the J end by 5 bases, with 17 bases between. Germline V gene data show CDR1 as LGHDT and CDR2 as YNNKEL (reference sequence). The CDR3 runs to 16 residues. CDR3 sequence (DNA): TGTGCCAGCAGCCAAGACCTCGGACAGTTTTTCCACGAGCAGTACTTC. Its protein is CASSQDLGQFFHEQYF.